Given below is one T cell receptor beta chain in context. This specimen belongs to a study of shared clonotypes between healthy human individuals. This CDR3 region has 16 residues. With 6 bases clipped from V and 3 bases from J, the junction kept 9 bases outside the gene matches. Germline lookup yields CDR1 MNHEY and CDR2 SMNVEV (reference sequence). Produced via immunoSEQ multiplex PCR; TCRdb's table is partial and in-frame only. The table lists 2 million to 2.5 million clones, about nine tenths of them singletons, with 0.3% to 0.45% in the top ten. The material sequenced was naive CD4+ T cells from PBMCs. This sample's subset: CD45RA+ positively selected. This receptor was taken from a young man in good health. Some clones in this sample may be carry-over from other donors' samples. The V gene is TRBV27, the J gene TRBJ2-5, with 11 bases fitting TRBD1. The CDR3 bases are TGTGCCAGCAGCGCAGGACAGGGGGCCGTAGAAGAGACCCAGTACTTC. It codes for CASSAGQGAVEETQYF.